One and the same sample provided the 6 T cell receptor beta chains below, sequenced in a study of PD-1 blockade in classical Hodgkin lymphoma. The method was immunoSEQ multiplex PCR; TCRdb's version includes in-frame clones alone and lacks a portion of them. The profile shows about 19,000 clones, roughly 85% of them singletons. Time point in this sample: cycle 4 day 1 (C4D1), after 5 to 7 weeks of nivolumab. Every one of the patients relapsed after autologous stem cell transplantation (brentuximab vedotin exposure was variable). It was by magnetic negative selection that CD4+ T cells were purified from thawed PBMCs. The sequencing here drew on CD4+ T cells from blood, taken before the fourth cycle of nivolumab. The source is a human donor with classical Hodgkin lymphoma.

The chain carries TRBV6-1 and TRBJ2-5; 11 bases match TRBD2. This CDR3 is 15 amino acids long. CDR1 MNHNS and CDR2 SASEGT come from the germline V gene. V trimming: 6 bases; J trimming: 3 bases; junction bases outside the gene matches: 6. DNA for the CDR3: TGTGCCAGCAGAATGGGGACTAGCGGTAAAGAGACCCAGTACTTC. Its translation: CASRMGTSGKETQYF.

The CDR3 loop reads CASSQAEGRGLYTGELFF. The CDR3 DNA follows: TGCGCCAGCAGCCAGGCGGAAGGGAGGGGATTATACACCGGGGAGCTGTTTTTT. The chain is built from TRBV4-1 and TRBJ2-2; 7 positions match TRBD2. The trim removed 3 bases at V and 3 bases at J, leaving 13 bases unmatched. CDR1 is MGHRA, CDR2 YSYEKL, per germline. The CDR3 is 18 amino acids.

This chain connects TRBV4-1 to TRBJ1-3; 7 bases line up with TRBD1. The CDR3 contains 16 residues. Germline assignment: CDR1 MGHRA and CDR2 YSYEKL. V dropped 4 bases and J dropped 2; count of bases not matched to a gene: 8. CDR3 amino acids: CASSRTTGDPGNTIYF. The CDR3 DNA reads as TGCGCCAGCAGCCGAACTACAGGGGATCCTGGAAACACCATATATTTT.

The chain links TRBV28 to TRBJ2-2, with D perhaps TRBD1 or TRBD2 (6 bases each). The V and J ends lost 8 bases and 2 bases respectively, with 15 bases between them. CDR3 size: 15 residues. Germline CDR1 MDHEN, CDR2 SYDVKM. DNA of the CDR3: TGTGCCAGCCGACGGAGGGGGTTTAACACCGGGGAGCTGTTTTTT. Its translation: CASRRRGFNTGELFF.

This sequence joins TRBV6-5 and TRBJ1-5, with TRBD1 as a possible D gene (5 bases). V was cut by 6 bases and J by 2 bases, with 5 bases left in between. Germline V gene sequence: CDR1 MNHEY, CDR2 SVGAGI. CDR3 length: 12 residues. As DNA, the CDR3 is TGTGCCAGCAGACAGGGCAATCAGCCCCAGCATTTT. Its protein product is CASRQGNQPQHF.

The chain combines TRBV19 with TRBJ1-1; D is uncertain. Germline V gene data show CDR1 as LNHDA and CDR2 as SQIVND (reference sequence). The CDR3 has 13 amino acids. The germline V and J ends were trimmed by 3 bases and 1 base, with 6 bases remaining between them. DNA of the CDR3: TGTGCCAGTAGTATTATACAGAACACTGAAGCTTTCTTT. This codes for CASSIIQNTEAFF. Filled out from reference TRBV19 and TRBJ1-1, the complete variable domain reads DGGITQSPKYLFRKEGQNVTLSCEQNLNHDAMYWYRQDPGQGLRLIYYSQIVNDFQKGDIAEGYSVSREKKESFPLTVTSAQKNPTAFYLCASSIIQNTEAFFGQGTRLTVV.